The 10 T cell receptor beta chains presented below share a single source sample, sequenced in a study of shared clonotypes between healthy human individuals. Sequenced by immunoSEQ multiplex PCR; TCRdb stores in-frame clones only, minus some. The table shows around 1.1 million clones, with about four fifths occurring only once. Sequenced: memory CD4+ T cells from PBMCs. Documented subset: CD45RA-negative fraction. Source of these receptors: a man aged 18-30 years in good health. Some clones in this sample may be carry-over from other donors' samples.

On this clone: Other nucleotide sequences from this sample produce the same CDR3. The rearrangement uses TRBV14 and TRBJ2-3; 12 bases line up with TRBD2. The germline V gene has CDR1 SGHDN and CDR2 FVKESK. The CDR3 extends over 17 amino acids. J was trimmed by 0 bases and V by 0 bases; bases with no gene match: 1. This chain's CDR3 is CASSQELAGGSTDTQYF. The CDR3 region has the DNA TGTGCCAGCAGCCAAGAACTAGCGGGAGGCAGCACAGATACGCAGTATTTT.

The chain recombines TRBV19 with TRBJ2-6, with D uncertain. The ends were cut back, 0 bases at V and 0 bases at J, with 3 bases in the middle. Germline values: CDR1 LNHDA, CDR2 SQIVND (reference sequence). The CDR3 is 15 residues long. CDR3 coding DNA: TGTGCCAGTAGTATAGACGGCTCTGGGGCCAACGTCCTGACTTTC. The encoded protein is CASSIDGSGANVLTF.

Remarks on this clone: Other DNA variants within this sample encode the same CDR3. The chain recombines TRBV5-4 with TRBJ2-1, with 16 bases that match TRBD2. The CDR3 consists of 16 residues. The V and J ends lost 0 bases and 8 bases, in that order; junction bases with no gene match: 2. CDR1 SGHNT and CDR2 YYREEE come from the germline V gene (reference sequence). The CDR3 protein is CASSLEGLAGGDEQFF. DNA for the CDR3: TGTGCCAGCAGCTTGGAGGGACTAGCGGGAGGGGATGAGCAGTTCTTC.

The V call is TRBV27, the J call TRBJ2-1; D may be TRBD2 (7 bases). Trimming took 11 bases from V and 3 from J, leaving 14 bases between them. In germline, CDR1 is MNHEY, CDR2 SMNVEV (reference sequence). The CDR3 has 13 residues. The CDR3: CAGGGSLYNEQFF. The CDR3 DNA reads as TGTGCCGGGGGGGGCAGCCTCTACAATGAGCAGTTCTTC.

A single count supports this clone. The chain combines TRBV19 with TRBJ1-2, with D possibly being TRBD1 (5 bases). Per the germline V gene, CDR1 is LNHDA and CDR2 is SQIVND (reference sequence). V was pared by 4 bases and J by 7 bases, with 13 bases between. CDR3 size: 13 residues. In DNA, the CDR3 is TGTGCCAGTAGTAAAAGAGAGGGGTCTGGCTACACCTTC. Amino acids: CASSKREGSGYTF.

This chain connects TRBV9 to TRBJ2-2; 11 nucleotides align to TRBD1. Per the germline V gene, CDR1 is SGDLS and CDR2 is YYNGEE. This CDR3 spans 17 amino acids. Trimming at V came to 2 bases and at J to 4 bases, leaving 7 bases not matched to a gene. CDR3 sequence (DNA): TGTGCCAGCAGCGTGGACGGGACAGGGGGTATCACCGGGGAGCTGTTTTTT. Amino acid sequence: CASSVDGTGGITGELFF.

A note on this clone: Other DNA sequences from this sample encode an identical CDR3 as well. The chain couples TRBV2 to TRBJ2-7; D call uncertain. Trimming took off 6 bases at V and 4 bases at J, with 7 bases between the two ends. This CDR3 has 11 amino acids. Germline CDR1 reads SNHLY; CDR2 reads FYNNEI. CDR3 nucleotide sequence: TGTGCCAGCAGCGAATTTTACGAGCAGTACTTC. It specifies CASSEFYEQYF.

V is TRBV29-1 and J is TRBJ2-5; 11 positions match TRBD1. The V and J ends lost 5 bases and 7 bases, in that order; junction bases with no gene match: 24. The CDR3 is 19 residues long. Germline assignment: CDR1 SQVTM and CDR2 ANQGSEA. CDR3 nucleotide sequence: TGCAGCGTTAGAAACAGGGCGCTGTACGGACAGGGGGCTTTGGGGACCCAGTACTTC. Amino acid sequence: CSVRNRALYGQGALGTQYF.

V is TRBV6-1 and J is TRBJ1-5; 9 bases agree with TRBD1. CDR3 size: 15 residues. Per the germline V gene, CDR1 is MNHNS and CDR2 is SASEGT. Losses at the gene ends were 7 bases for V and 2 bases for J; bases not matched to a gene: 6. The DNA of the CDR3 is TGTGCCAGCAACAGGGGGCGCGACGGCAATCAGCCCCAGCATTTT. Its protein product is CASNRGRDGNQPQHF.

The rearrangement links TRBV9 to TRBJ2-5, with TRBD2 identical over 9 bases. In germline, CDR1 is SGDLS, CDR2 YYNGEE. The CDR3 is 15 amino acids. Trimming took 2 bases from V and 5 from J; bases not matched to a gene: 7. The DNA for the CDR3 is TGTGCCAGCAGCGTGACTAGCGGACAGGAGGAGACCCAGTACTTC. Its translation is CASSVTSGQEETQYF.